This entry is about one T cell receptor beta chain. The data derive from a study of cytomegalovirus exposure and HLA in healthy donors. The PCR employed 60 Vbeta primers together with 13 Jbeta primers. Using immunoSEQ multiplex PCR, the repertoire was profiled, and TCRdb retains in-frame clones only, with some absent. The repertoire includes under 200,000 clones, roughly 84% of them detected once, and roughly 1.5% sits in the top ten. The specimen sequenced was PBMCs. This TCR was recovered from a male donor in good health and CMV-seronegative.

DNA of the CDR3: TGCAGCGTTGATTTGGGGGGGAGTGGCTACACCTTC. This codes for CSVDLGGSGYTF. The chain employs TRBV29-1 and TRBJ1-2, with D maybe TRBD1 (5 bases). Trimming left V 3 bases short and J 7 bases short, with 12 bases between. The CDR3 sequence is 12 residues long. Germline V gene data show CDR1 as SQVTM and CDR2 as ANQGSEA.